This TCR beta chain was captured in a study of cytomegalovirus exposure and HLA in healthy donors. Findings of the study overall: Researchers catalogued 150 or so TCR beta chains as cytomegalovirus-associated.

Donors likely had unrecorded immune exposures despite being nominally healthy when sampled. V trimming: 6 bases; J trimming: 5 bases; junction bases outside the gene matches: 9. CDR1 and CDR2 from the germline V gene are SEHNR and FQNEAQ (reference sequence). This CDR3 has 15 amino acids. For this clone: Antigen specificity is unknown.

The PCR had 60 Vbeta and 13 Jbeta primers. Using immunoSEQ multiplex PCR, the repertoire was profiled, and TCRdb retains in-frame clones only, with some absent. The sample carries 250,000 to 350,000 clones, about nine tenths recorded once. Input material: PBMCs. The rearrangement links TRBV7-9 to TRBJ2-2, with 7 bases that match TRBD2. This sequence was found in a middle-aged man in good health and CMV-seropositive. CDR3: CASSPAREGTGELFF. The CDR3 bases are TGTGCCAGCAGTCCAGCCAGGGAGGGGACCGGGGAGCTGTTTTTT.